The 20 T cell receptor beta chains below come from one sample, sequenced in a study of T cell responses to AZD1222 COVID-19 vaccine (dated by TCRdb to 2020 to 2023). According to the study, the label for this sample's time point signals: about 28 days (+/-7) after the second vaccine dose. The library was prepared using the immunoSEQ multiplex PCR assay. Entries here come from immuneACCESS through TCRdb and include only in-frame sequences with V and J called. Some clones fail to appear in such tables; in the studies checked, an unresolved V gene covers under half of the shortfall, and the cause of the remainder is unknown. In all, the sample holds tens of thousands of clones, and 92% of those were seen once. Around 5.1% of the sample rests with the top ten. The starting material was peripheral blood, obtained 28 days after the second AZD1222 dose. The receptor source for this set is an adult who received the AZD1222 COVID-19 vaccine.

Only one count was recorded for this clone. The genes are TRBV18 and TRBJ2-2; possibly TRBD1 for D (5 bases). The CDR3 covers 14 residues. Germline V gene lookup returns CDR1 KGHSH and CDR2 LQKENI. Trimming cost V 3 bases and J 4 bases, with 9 bases left between them. CDR3 sequence (DNA): TGTGCCAGCTCACCCAGGACAAGCACCGGGGAGCTGTTTTTT. Translated: CASSPRTSTGELFF.

The chain carries TRBV19 and TRBJ1-5; TRBD1 is a possible D gene (5 bases). V gave up 6 bases and J gave up 1 base, with 10 bases separating them. Germline CDR1 reads LNHDA; CDR2 reads SQIVND (reference sequence). This CDR3 region has 14 residues. As DNA, the CDR3 is TGTGCCAGTAGGAAGACAGCGAGCAATCAGCCCCAGCATTTT. Its translation: CASRKTASNQPQHF.

The count of this clone is one. CDR3 nucleotides: TGTGCCAGCAGCCCCCGGGGACAGCTCTCCTACGAGCAGTACTTC. This encodes CASSPRGQLSYEQYF. The chain couples TRBV6-2 or TRBV6-3 to TRBJ2-7, with TRBD1 identical over 7 bases. With V trimmed by 6 bases and J by 0 bases, 8 bases remained unmatched. The CDR3 sequence is 15 residues long. From germline, CDR1 is MNHEY and CDR2 SVGEGT.

V gene TRBV9 combines with J gene TRBJ2-5; no clear D gene. This CDR3 has 14 residues. Germline-derived CDR1 and CDR2 are SGDLS and YYNGEE. Trimming shortened V by 0 bases and J by 4 bases, and 10 bases separated the two germline ends. CDR3 nucleotides: TGTGCCAGCAGCGTAGTAGCAGATGGAGAGACCCAGTACTTC. This translates into CASSVVADGETQYF.

The chain combines TRBV5-1 with TRBJ2-7; 9 bases align to TRBD1. CDR3 length: 14 amino acids. Losses at the gene ends were 4 bases for V and 6 bases for J; bases not matched to a gene: 8. Looked up from germline, CDR1 is SGHRS and CDR2 is YFSETQ. CDR3 nucleotide sequence: TGCGCCAGCAGCCCGGGACAGGGTATGAGCGAGCAGTACTTC. It specifies CASSPGQGMSEQYF.

The chain joins TRBV9 to TRBJ2-2; D perhaps matches TRBD2 (5 bases). The CDR3 covers 19 residues. V lost 0 bases, J lost 0 bases, and 18 bases lay in between. Germline CDR1 reads SGDLS; CDR2 reads YYNGEE. The CDR3: CASSVGLDSATPNTGELFF. The CDR3 nucleotides are TGTGCCAGCAGCGTAGGTCTTGATAGCGCAACCCCGAACACCGGGGAGCTGTTTTTT.

The gene calls are TRBV15 and TRBJ2-7; perhaps TRBD2 as D (6 bases). V lost 2 bases to trimming and J lost 4 bases, with 18 bases between them. Germline CDR1 is LNHNV and CDR2 is YYDKDF (reference sequence). This CDR3 is built from 16 residues. CDR3 protein: CATSRTDGGVRYEQYF. The CDR3 bases are TGTGCCACCAGCAGAACCGACGGGGGAGTTAGGTACGAGCAGTACTTC.

This clone was seen a few times. The chain has TRBV5-1 and TRBJ2-6; D is perhaps TRBD1 (6 bases). Germline CDR1 and CDR2: SGHRS and YFSETQ. CDR3 length: 17 residues. V was shortened by 5 bases and J by 0 bases, with 15 bases between the two germline ends. The CDR3: CASRPITGSSGANVLTF. The CDR3 DNA sequence: TGCGCCAGCAGACCCATCACAGGGTCCTCTGGGGCCAACGTCCTGACTTTC. The whole variable domain, remainder taken from reference TRBV5-1 and TRBJ2-6, is KAGVTQTPRYLIKTRGQQVTLSCSPISGHRSVSWYQQTPGQGLQFLFEYFSETQRNKGNFPGRFSGRQFSNSRSEMNVSTLELGDSALYLCASRPITGSSGANVLTFGAGSRLTVL.

V usage is TRBV27 and J usage is TRBJ2-1, with D tentatively TRBD2 (6 bases). The germline CDR1 and CDR2 sequences are MNHEY and SMNVEV (reference sequence). Trimming pared 2 bases from V and 0 bases from J, leaving 17 bases between. The CDR3 extends over 18 amino acids. The DNA for the CDR3 is TGTGCCAGCAGTTTACATAGCGGAACTCCCAGCTCCTACAATGAGCAGTTCTTC. Residues: CASSLHSGTPSSYNEQFF.

This chain links TRBV30 with TRBJ2-1; tentative D call: TRBD2 (5 bases). The CDR3 sequence is 11 residues long. Trimming left V 1 base short and J 13 bases short, with 11 bases between. CDR1 is GTSNPN, CDR2 SVGIG, per germline (reference sequence). The CDR3 sequence: CAWSGVGGQFF. CDR3 nucleotide sequence: TGTGCCTGGAGTGGGGTAGGAGGACAGTTCTTC.

V usage is TRBV7-9 and J usage is TRBJ1-1; D not certain. V lost 1 base to trimming and J lost 5 bases, with 8 bases between them. Germline values: CDR1 SEHNR, CDR2 FQNEAQ (reference sequence). This CDR3 comprises 13 residues. CDR3 nucleotides: TGTGCCAGCAGCTTAGAGTGGGGAACTGAAGCTTTCTTT. Amino acid sequence: CASSLEWGTEAFF.

J is TRBJ1-1 and V is TRBV30; 9 bases align to TRBD1. V lost 5 bases and J lost 0; bases outside the gene matches: 7. Germline V gene lookup returns CDR1 GTSNPN and CDR2 SVGIG (reference sequence). This CDR3 has 15 residues. CDR3 protein: CAWGGTGPMNTEAFF. In nucleotides, the CDR3 is TGTGCCTGGGGCGGGACAGGGCCCATGAACACTGAAGCTTTCTTT.

The chain joins TRBV20-1 to TRBJ2-1; no clear D gene. The CDR3 totals 10 residues. Germline loops: CDR1 DFQATT, CDR2 SNEGSKA (reference sequence). Trimming removed 6 bases at V and 8 bases at J, with 8 bases between. CDR3 nucleotides: TGCAGTGCCGGCCCCCATGAGCAGTTCTTC. Amino acid sequence: CSAGPHEQFF.

The CDR3 region is CAWITQETQYF. DNA for the CDR3: TGTGCCTGGATTACACAAGAGACCCAGTACTTC. The V and J genes are TRBV30 and TRBJ2-5, with D unresolved. V was shortened by 4 bases and J by 2 bases, with 5 bases between the two germline ends. Germline V CDR1 and CDR2: GTSNPN, SVGIG (reference sequence). This CDR3 is built from 11 residues.

The gene calls are TRBV6-5 and TRBJ1-1, with a tentative D call TRBD1 (6 bases). The CDR3 is 14 amino acids. V was shortened by 6 bases and J by 1 base, with 12 bases between the two germline ends. CDR1 is MNHEY and CDR2 is SVGAGI in the germline V gene. CDR3 DNA sequence: TGTGCCAGCAGCACCGGGACACCGAACACTGAAGCTTTCTTT. It translates to CASSTGTPNTEAFF.

The rearrangement joins TRBV11-1 to TRBJ2-7; 7 bases match TRBD1. The CDR3 has 14 amino acids. V gave up 6 bases and J gave up 0 bases; unmatched junction bases: 5. The germline CDR1 and CDR2 sequences are SGHAT and FQDESV (reference sequence). The CDR3 nucleotides read TGTGCCAGCAGGGGACAGTCCTTCTCCTACGAGCAGTACTTC. Its protein is CASRGQSFSYEQYF.

This clone has only one observation. The gene calls are TRBV27 and TRBJ2-3; D possibly corresponds to TRBD1 (5 bases). This CDR3 is 12 amino acids long. Trimming removed 6 bases at V and 6 bases at J, with 10 bases between. Germline-derived CDR1 and CDR2 are MNHEY and SMNVEV (reference sequence). The CDR3 sequence: CASSLGRDTQYF. CDR3 coding DNA: TGTGCCAGCAGCCTGGGGCGGGATACGCAGTATTTT.

The chain couples TRBV27 to TRBJ1-5; D gene unclear. This CDR3 has 14 amino acids. With 5 bases removed from V and 2 bases from J, the gap between germline ends came to 10 bases. Germline CDR1 reads MNHEY; CDR2 reads SMNVEV (reference sequence). The CDR3 region has the DNA TGTGCCAGCAGTCTAGAGGGTGGCAATCAGCCCCAGCATTTT. Translating it yields CASSLEGGNQPQHF.

The rearrangement links TRBV12-3 or TRBV12-4 to TRBJ1-5; D is perhaps TRBD1 (6 bases). The CDR3 covers 12 residues. V was shortened by 6 bases and J by 4 bases, with 7 bases between the two germline ends. The CDR3 spells CASRGANQPQHF. Here the CDR3 DNA reads TGTGCCAGCAGGGGGGCAAATCAGCCCCAGCATTTT.

This clone showed up just a few times. The rearrangement uses TRBV5-1 and TRBJ2-1; D possibly corresponds to TRBD1 (5 bases). V gave up 0 bases and J gave up 3 bases, with 10 bases separating them. The CDR3 has 15 amino acids. CDR1 SGHRS and CDR2 YFSETQ come from the germline V gene. The CDR3 coding sequence is TGCGCCAGCAGCTTGGAGGCAGGGTTCTACAATGAGCAGTTCTTC. It is translated as CASSLEAGFYNEQFF.